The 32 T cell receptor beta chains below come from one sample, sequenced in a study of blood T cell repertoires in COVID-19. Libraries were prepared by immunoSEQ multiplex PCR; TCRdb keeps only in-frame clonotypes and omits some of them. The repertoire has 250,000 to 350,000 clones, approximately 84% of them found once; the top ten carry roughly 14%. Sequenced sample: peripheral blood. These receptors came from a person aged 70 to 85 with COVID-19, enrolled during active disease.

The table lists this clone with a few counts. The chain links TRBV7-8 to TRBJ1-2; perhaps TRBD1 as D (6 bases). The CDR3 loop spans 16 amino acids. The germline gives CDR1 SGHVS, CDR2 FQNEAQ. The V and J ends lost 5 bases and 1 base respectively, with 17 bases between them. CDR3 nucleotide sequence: TGTGCCAGCAGCCCAGGGGACGTTGGGCTTAACTATGGCTACACCTTC. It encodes CASSPGDVGLNYGYTF.

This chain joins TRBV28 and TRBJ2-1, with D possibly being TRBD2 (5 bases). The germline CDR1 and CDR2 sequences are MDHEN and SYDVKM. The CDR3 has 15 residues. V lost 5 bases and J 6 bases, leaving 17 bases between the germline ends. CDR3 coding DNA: TGTGCCAGCAGTCCCGCGTCGGAGGTGGGCAATGAGCAGTTCTTC. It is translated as CASSPASEVGNEQFF.

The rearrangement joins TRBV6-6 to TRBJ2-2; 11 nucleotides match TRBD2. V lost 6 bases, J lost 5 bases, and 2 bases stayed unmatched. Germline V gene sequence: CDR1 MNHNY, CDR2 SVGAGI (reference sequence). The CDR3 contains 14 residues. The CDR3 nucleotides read TGTGCCAGCAGGCGACTAGCGGGGACCGGGGAGCTGTTTTTT. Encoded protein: CASRRLAGTGELFF.

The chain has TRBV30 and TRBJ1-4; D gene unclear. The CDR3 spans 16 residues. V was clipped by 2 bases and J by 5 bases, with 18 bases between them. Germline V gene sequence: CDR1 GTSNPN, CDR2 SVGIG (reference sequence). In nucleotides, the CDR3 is TGTGCCTGGAGTTTTGGAGTCGAGGGAGTGAATGAAAAACTGTTTTTT. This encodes CAWSFGVEGVNEKLFF.

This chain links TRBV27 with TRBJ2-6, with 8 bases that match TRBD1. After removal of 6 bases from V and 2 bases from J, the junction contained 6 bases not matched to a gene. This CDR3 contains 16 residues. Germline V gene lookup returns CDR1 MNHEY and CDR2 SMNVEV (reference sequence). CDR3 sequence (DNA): TGTGCCAGCAGCCCCGACAGGGGTCCTGGGGCCAACGTCCTGACTTTC. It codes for CASSPDRGPGANVLTF.

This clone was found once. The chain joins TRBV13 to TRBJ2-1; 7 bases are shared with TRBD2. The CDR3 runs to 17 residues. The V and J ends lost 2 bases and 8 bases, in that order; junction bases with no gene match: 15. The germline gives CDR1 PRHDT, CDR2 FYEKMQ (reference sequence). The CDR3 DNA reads TGTGCCAGCAGCTTAAATCCCTCCGGCGGGGGTTGGGATGAGCAGTTCTTC. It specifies CASSLNPSGGGWDEQFF.

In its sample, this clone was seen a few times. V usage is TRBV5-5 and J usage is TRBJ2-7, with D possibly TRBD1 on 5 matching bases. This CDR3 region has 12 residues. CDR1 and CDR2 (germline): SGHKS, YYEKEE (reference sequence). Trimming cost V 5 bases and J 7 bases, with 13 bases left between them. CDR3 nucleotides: TGTGCCAGCAGATCCTCGACAGAAGAGCAGTACTTC. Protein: CASRSSTEEQYF.

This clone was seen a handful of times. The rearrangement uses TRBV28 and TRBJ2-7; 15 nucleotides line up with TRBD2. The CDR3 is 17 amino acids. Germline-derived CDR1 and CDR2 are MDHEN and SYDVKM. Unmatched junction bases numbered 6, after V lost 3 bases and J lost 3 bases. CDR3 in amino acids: CASSLPGTSGGNYEQYF. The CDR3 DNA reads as TGTGCCAGCAGTTTGCCCGGGACTAGCGGGGGGAACTACGAGCAGTACTTC.

Written as DNA, the CDR3 is TGTGCCAGCAACGGGGGGTTCGACACAGATACGCAGTATTTT. Its protein is CASNGGFDTDTQYF. The chain has TRBV6-6 and TRBJ2-3; 7 bases align to TRBD2. Looked up from germline, CDR1 is MNHNY and CDR2 is SVGAGI (reference sequence). The CDR3 has 14 residues. After removal of 7 bases from V and 2 bases from J, the junction contained 6 bases not matched to a gene.

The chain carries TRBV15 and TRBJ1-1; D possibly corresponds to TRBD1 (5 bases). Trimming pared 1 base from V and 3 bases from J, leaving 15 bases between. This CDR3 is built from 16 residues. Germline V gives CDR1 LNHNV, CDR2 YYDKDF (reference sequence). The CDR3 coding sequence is TGTGCCACCAGCAGAGGTCAATTTGACAGCGACACTGAAGCTTTCTTT. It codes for CATSRGQFDSDTEAFF.

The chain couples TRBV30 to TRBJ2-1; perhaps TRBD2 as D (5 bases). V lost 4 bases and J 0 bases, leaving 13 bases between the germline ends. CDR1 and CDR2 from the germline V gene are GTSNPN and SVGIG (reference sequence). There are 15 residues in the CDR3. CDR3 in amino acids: CAWTPGSSSYNEQFF. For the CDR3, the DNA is TGTGCCTGGACCCCGGGATCAAGCTCCTACAATGAGCAGTTCTTC.

CDR3 residues: CASTGTSGATYNEQFF. DNA of the CDR3: TGTGCCAGCACCGGGACTAGCGGGGCTACCTACAATGAGCAGTTCTTC. The chain links TRBV9 to TRBJ2-1, with 13 bases matching TRBD2. This CDR3 has 16 amino acids. In germline, CDR1 is SGDLS, CDR2 YYNGEE. With V trimmed by 6 bases and J by 2 bases, 5 bases remained unmatched.

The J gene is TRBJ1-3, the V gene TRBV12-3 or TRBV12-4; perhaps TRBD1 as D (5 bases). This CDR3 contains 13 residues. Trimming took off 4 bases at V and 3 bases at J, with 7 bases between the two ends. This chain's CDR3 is CASSSGIGNTIYF. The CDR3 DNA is TGTGCCAGCAGTTCAGGGATTGGAAACACCATATATTTT.

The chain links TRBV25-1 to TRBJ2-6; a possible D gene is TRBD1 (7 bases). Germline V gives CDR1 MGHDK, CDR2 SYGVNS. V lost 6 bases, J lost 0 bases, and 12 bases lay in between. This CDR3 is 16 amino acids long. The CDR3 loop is CASRRDSPSGANVLTF. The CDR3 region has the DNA TGTGCCAGCAGGCGGGACAGTCCCTCTGGGGCCAACGTCCTGACTTTC.

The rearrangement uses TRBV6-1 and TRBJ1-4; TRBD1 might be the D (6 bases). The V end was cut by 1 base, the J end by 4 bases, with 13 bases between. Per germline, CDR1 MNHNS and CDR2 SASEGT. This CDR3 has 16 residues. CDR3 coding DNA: TGTGCCAGCAGTGAAGGTTGGGGGGGGCTTAATGAAAAACTGTTTTTT. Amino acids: CASSEGWGGLNEKLFF.

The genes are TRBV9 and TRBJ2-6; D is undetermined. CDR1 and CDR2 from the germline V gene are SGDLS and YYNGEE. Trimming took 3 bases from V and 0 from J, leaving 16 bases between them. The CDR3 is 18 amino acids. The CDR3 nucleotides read TGTGCCAGCAGCGCAGAAGAAATTTTCAGCTCTGGGGCCAACGTCCTGACTTTC. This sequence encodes CASSAEEIFSSGANVLTF.

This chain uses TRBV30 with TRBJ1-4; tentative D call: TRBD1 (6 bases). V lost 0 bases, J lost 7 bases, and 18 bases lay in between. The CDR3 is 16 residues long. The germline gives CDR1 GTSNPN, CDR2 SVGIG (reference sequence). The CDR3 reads CAWSVGGHSASEKLFF. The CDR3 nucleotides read TGTGCCTGGAGTGTAGGGGGACACTCGGCTAGTGAAAAACTGTTTTTT. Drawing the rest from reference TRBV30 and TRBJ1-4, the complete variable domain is SQTIHQWPATLVQPVGSPLSLECTVEGTSNPNLYWYRQAAGRGLQLLFYSVGIGQISSEVPQNLSASRPQDRQFILSSKKLLLSDSGFYLCAWSVGGHSASEKLFFGSGTQLSVL.

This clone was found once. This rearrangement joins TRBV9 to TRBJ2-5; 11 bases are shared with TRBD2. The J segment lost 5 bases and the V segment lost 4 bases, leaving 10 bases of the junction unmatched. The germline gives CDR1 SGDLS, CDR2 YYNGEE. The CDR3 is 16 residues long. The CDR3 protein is CASSISGGANSETQYF. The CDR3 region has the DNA TGTGCCAGCAGCATTAGCGGGGGGGCCAATTCCGAGACCCAGTACTTC.

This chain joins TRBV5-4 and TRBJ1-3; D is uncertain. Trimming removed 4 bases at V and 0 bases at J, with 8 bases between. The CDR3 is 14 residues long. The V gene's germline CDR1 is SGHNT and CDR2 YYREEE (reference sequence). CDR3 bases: TGTGCCAGCAGCCGCGCTACCTCTGGAAACACCATATATTTT. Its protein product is CASSRATSGNTIYF.

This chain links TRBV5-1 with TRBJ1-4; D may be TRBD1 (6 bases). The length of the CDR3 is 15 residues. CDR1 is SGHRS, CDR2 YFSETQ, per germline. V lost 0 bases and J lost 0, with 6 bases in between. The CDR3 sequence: CASSLGQATNEKLFF. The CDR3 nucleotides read TGCGCCAGCAGCTTGGGACAGGCAACTAATGAAAAACTGTTTTTT.

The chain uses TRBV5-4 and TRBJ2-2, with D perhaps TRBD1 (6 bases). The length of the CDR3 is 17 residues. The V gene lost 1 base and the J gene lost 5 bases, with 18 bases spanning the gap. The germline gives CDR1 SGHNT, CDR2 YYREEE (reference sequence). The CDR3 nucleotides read TGTGCCAGCAGCTTGAAAGTGACAGGAAGGGGGACCGGGGAGCTGTTTTTT. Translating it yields CASSLKVTGRGTGELFF.

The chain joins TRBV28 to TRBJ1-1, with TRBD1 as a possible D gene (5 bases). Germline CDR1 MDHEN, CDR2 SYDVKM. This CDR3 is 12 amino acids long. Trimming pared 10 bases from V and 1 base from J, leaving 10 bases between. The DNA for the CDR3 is TGTGCCACCGACGGACAGAACACTGAAGCTTTCTTT. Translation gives CATDGQNTEAFF. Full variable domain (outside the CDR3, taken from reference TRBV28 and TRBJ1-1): DVKVTQSSRYLVKRTGEKVFLECVQDMDHENMFWYRQDPGLGLRLIYFSYDVKMKEKGDIPEGYSVSREKKERFSLILESASTNQTSMYLCATDGQNTEAFFGQGTRLTVV.

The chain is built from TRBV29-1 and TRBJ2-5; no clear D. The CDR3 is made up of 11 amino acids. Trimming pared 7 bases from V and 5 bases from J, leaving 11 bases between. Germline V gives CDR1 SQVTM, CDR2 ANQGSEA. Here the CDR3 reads CSGRRSETQYF. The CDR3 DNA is TGCAGCGGTCGGCGGTCGGAGACCCAGTACTTC.

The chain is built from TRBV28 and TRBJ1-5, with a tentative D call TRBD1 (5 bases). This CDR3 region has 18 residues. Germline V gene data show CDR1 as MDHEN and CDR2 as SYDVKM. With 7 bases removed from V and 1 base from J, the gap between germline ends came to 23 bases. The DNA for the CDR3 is TGTGCCAGCATTAAGGTCGGGGGGGTTATCGGGAGCAATCAGCCCCAGCATTTT. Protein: CASIKVGGVIGSNQPQHF.

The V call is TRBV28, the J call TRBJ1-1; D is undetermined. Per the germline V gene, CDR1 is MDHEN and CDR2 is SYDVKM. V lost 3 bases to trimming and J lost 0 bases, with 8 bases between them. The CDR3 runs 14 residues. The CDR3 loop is CASSLGGMNTEAFF. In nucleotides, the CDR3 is TGTGCCAGCAGTTTGGGAGGGATGAACACTGAAGCTTTCTTT. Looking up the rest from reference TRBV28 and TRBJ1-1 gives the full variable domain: DVKVTQSSRYLVKRTGEKVFLECVQDMDHENMFWYRQDPGLGLRLIYFSYDVKMKEKGDIPEGYSVSREKKERFSLILESASTNQTSMYLCASSLGGMNTEAFFGQGTRLTVV.

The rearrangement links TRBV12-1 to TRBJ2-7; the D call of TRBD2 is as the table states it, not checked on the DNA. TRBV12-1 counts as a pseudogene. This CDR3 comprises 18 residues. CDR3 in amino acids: CASNPRDRRLSGAYEQYF. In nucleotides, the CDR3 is TGTGCCAGCAACCCCCGGGACCGGCGACTAAGCGGGGCCTACGAGCAGTACTTC.

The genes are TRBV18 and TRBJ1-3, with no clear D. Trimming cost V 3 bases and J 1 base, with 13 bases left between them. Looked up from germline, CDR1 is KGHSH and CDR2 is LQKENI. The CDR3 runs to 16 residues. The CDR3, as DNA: TGTGCCAGCTCACCTTTTAGCTTAGCATCTGGAAACACCATATATTTT. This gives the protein CASSPFSLASGNTIYF.

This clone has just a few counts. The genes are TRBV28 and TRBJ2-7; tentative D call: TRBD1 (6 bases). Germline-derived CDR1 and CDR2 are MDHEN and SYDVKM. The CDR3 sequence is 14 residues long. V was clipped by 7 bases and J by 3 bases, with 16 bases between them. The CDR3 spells CASTSLGRGYEQYF. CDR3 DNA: TGTGCCAGCACTTCCCTCGGCAGGGGCTACGAGCAGTACTTC.

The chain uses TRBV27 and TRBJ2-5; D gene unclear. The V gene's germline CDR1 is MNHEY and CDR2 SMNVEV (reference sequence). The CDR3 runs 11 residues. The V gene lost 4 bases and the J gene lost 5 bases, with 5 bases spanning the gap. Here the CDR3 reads CASSYLETQYF. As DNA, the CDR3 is TGTGCCAGCAGTTATCTCGAGACCCAGTACTTC.

The CDR3 DNA is TGTGCCAGCAGTGAAGCAAGCCGGGGAGGAACAGATACGCAGTATTTT. Protein product: CASSEASRGGTDTQYF. V usage is TRBV6-1 and J usage is TRBJ2-3, with D possibly TRBD2 on 6 matching bases. The ends were cut back, 0 bases at V and 3 bases at J, with 13 bases in the middle. The CDR3 is 16 residues long. Looked up from germline, CDR1 is MNHNS and CDR2 is SASEGT.

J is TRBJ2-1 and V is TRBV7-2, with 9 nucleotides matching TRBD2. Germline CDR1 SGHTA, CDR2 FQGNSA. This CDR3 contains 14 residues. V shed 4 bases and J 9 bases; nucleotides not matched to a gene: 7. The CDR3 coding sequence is TGTGCCAGCAGCTCAGTTCCTAGCGGGGTTGAGCAGTTCTTC. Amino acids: CASSSVPSGVEQFF.

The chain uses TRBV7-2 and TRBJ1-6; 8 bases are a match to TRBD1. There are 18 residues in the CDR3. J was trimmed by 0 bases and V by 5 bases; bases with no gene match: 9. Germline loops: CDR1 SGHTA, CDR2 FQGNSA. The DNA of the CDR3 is TGTGCCAGCAGCCTTCGACCAGGGGGCAGCTCCTATAATTCACCCCTCCACTTT. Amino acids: CASSLRPGGSSYNSPLHF.